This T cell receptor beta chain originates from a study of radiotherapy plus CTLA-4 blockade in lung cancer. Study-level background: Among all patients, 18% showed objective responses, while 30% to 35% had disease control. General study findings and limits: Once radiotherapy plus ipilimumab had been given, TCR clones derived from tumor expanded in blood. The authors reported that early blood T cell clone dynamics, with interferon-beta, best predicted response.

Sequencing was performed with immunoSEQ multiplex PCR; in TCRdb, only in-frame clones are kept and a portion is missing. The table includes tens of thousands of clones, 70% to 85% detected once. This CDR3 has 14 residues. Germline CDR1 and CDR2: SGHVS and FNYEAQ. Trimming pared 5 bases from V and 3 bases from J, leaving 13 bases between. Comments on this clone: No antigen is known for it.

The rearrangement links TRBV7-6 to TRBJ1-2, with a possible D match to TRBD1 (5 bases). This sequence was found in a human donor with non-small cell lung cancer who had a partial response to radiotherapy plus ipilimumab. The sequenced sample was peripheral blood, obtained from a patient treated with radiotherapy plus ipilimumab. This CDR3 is CASSPSQGDYGYTF. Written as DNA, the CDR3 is TGTGCCAGCAGCCCGTCGCAGGGTGACTATGGCTACACCTTC. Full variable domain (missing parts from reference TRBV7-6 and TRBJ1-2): GAGVSQSPRYKVTKRGQDVALRCDPISGHVSLYWYRQALGQGPEFLTYFNYEAQQDKSGLPNDRFSAERPEGSISTLTIQRTEQRDSAMYRCASSPSQGDYGYTFGSGTRLTVV.